What follows describes a single T cell receptor beta chain. Antigen specificity is unknown. Germline CDR1 and CDR2: MNHEY and SMNVEV (reference sequence). This CDR3 has 15 residues. V shed 6 bases, J shed 9 bases, and the junction held 12 bases outside the gene matches. This record belongs to a study of cytotoxic CD8 clonotypes in ibrutinib-treated CLL. Study findings and constraints: Increased clonality at ibrutinib response gave way to a return toward baseline at progression. Among the clonotypes, public ones were uncommon and contracted or held stable on treatment.

The table came from immunoSEQ multiplex PCR; TCRdb's copy has only in-frame clones and leaves some out. Of over 140,000 clones listed, 75% to 85% are singletons. Sequenced material: PBMCs, taken after 36 months of ibrutinib treatment. The chain uses TRBV27 and TRBJ2-4; the match to TRBD2 covers 9 bases. The TCR was taken from a human donor with chronic lymphocytic leukemia. CDR3 residues: CASSIRGGGARIQYF. In nucleotides, the CDR3 is TGTGCCAGCAGCATCCGGGGCGGGGGGGCCCGCATTCAGTACTTC.